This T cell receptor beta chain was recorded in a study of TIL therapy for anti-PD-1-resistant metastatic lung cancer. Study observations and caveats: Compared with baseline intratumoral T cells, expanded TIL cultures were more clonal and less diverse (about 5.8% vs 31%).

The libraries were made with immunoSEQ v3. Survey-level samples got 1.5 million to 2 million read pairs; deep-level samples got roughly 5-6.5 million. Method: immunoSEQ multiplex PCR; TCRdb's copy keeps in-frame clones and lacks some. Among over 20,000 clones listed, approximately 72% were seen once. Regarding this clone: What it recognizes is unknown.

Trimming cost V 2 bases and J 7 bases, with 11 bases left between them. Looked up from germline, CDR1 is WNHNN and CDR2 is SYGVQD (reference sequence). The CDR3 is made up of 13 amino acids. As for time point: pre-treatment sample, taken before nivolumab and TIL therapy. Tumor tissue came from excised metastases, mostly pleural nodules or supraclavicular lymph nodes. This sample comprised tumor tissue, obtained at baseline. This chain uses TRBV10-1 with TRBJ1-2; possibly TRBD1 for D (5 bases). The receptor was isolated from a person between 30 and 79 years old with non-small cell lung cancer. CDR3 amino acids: CASSEGQGGGYTF. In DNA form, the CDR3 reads TGCGCCAGCAGTGAGGGCCAGGGCGGTGGCTACACCTTC.